This record looks at one T cell receptor beta chain sequence and its context. As processed by the authors: Reference gene primer amplification gave nucleated cell count estimates. Only in-frame clones appear in the TCRdb table, and some are missing; sequencing was by immunoSEQ multiplex PCR. V and J calls plus clone size are reproduced from that table; the DNA served to infer D and trimming. The sample consists of about 240,000 clones, under 90% of them appearing once. These data belong to a study of blood T cell repertoires in COVID-19. Study-level background: Nucleic acid was either cDNA or gDNA, and it came from T cells, B-cell-depleted T cells, or PBMCs.

Each participant's cohort was designated according to participant-reported clinical history. The clonotype originates from a woman in her 40s who had been exposed to COVID-19. Sequencing was performed on PBMCs or T cells enriched from blood (not recorded which).

The CDR3 spells CASSTGQGGEQYF. The CDR3 DNA is TGTGCCAGTAGTACGGGACAGGGCGGCGAGCAGTACTTC. The chain couples TRBV19 to TRBJ2-7; 9 bases agree with TRBD1. This CDR3 spans 13 amino acids. Germline CDR1 is LNHDA and CDR2 is SQIVND (reference sequence). The J segment lost 6 bases and the V segment lost 4 bases, leaving 4 bases of the junction unmatched.